The 5 T cell receptor beta chains listed next were all sequenced from one sample in a study of control samples from healthy donors and cancer patients. Sequencing was performed with immunoSEQ multiplex PCR; in TCRdb, only in-frame clones are kept and a portion is missing. The sample lists approximately 100,000 clones, around 88% occurring once. The specimen sequenced was PBMCs. The source of these receptors is a man between 60 and 75 years old with lung cancer.

The chain carries TRBV2 and TRBJ2-5; TRBD1 matches 8 bases. In germline, CDR1 is SNHLY, CDR2 FYNNEI. The CDR3 runs 15 residues. The V gene end was trimmed by 6 bases and the J gene end by 1 base; junction bases not matched to a gene: 7. The CDR3: CASRRTGNAQETQYF. CDR3 bases: TGTGCCAGCAGAAGGACAGGGAACGCCCAAGAGACCCAGTACTTC. Using reference TRBV2 and TRBJ2-5 for the parts outside the CDR3, the full variable domain is EPEVTQTPSHQVTQMGQEVILRCVPISNHLYFYWYRQILGQKVEFLVSFYNNEISEKSEIFDDQFSVERPDGSNFTLKIRSTKLEDSAMYFCASRRTGNAQETQYFGPGTRLLVL.

Details on this clone: It is likely a read error: a sequence one base away is far more abundant. The chain couples TRBV7-3 to TRBJ2-1; tentative D call: TRBD2 (6 bases). The V end was cut by 6 bases, the J end by 4 bases, with 10 bases between. The CDR3 spans 13 residues. The V gene's germline CDR1 is SGHTA and CDR2 FQGTGA. CDR3 in amino acids: CASSPGTYNEQFF. In DNA, the CDR3 is TGTGCCAGCAGTCCCGGGACTTACAATGAGCAGTTCTTC.

V gene TRBV19 combines with J gene TRBJ1-2; D may be TRBD1 (6 bases). Germline V gene lookup returns CDR1 LNHDA and CDR2 SQIVND (reference sequence). V lost 0 bases and J lost 1, with 9 bases in between. The CDR3 has 15 amino acids. Here the CDR3 reads CASSIEPRGNYGYTF. CDR3 sequence (DNA): TGTGCCAGTAGTATAGAGCCCAGGGGTAACTATGGCTACACCTTC.

The chain links TRBV9 to TRBJ2-2; D may match TRBD1 or TRBD2 (5 bases each). V lost 3 bases to trimming and J lost 5 bases, with 14 bases between them. The V gene's germline CDR1 is SGDLS and CDR2 YYNGEE. The CDR3 contains 15 residues. The CDR3 loop is CASSEGRIPTGELFF. CDR3 sequence (DNA): TGTGCCAGCAGCGAGGGACGGATTCCTACCGGGGAGCTGTTTTTT.

The gene calls are TRBV6-5 and TRBJ1-5; D is uncertain. Germline V gene data show CDR1 as MNHEY and CDR2 as SVGAGI. This CDR3 contains 15 residues. The ends were cut back, 4 bases at V and 3 bases at J, with 13 bases in the middle. CDR3 DNA: TGTGCCAGCAGTTTAGACAACAAACTCAATCAGCCCCAGCATTTT. It yields the protein CASSLDNKLNQPQHF.